This T cell receptor beta chain was identified during a study of beta chain features in type 1 diabetes. The overall study: Cells sorted and examined across all samples totaled almost 110 million.

This CDR3 is built from 15 residues. Trimming removed 2 bases from V and 4 bases from J; junction bases left unmatched: 3. In germline, CDR1 is SNHLY, CDR2 FYNNEI. CD4+ naive, central memory, regulatory and stem cell-like memory subsets were isolated by sorting on CD45RO/CCR7/CD25/CD127/CD95/CD27. This clone was counted a few times. Every isolated RNA sample was fully reverse transcribed, so sequencing captured expressed TCRB transcripts. The assay was immunoSEQ multiplex PCR, and TCRdb's table has in-frame clones only and misses some. The sample has nearly 250,000 clones; roughly an eighth are singletons.

The sequence was obtained from a woman aged 40 to 50 in good health. The specimen sequenced was naive CD4+ T cells from blood. The rearrangement uses TRBV2 and TRBJ2-7, with TRBD2 matching 12 bases. The CDR3 DNA reads as TGTGCCAGCAGTGAAAGACTAGCGGGGGAATACGAGCAGTACTTC. As protein: CASSERLAGEYEQYF.